This T cell receptor (beta chain) was identified in a study of T-cell memory formation after mild COVID-19. About the study: TCR clustering was largely donor specific.

Notes on this clonotype: Its antigen is still unknown.

Findings and caveats of the study: Contracting clones localized mainly to CM and EM when CD4+ and mainly to EMRA when CD8+.

Between the trimmed V and J ends, which lost 6 bases and 2 bases, there was a span of 18 bases. The germline V gene has CDR1 MNHEY and CDR2 SVGAGI. This CDR3 has 16 amino acids. Via MiXCR, TCRdb re-called the 5' RACE reads, giving one row per CDR3 protein. Of approximately 490,000 distinct CDR3 sequences in the sample, 20% were seen once. Sequenced sample: PBMCs or a T cell subset sorted from them (not recorded which). The chain joins TRBV6-5 to TRBJ2-3; tentatively, D is TRBD2 (7 bases). This receptor was identified in an adult woman who had mild COVID-19 (a few samples of this study predate the infection). Cell type and time point are not known. The CDR3 loop reads CASRETGRGNTDTQYF. In DNA form, the CDR3 reads TGTGCCAGCAGAGAAACGGGGAGGGGGAACACAGATACGCAGTATTTT.